This passage covers 8 T cell receptor beta chains from one sample sequenced in a study of T cells after yellow fever vaccination. TCRdb fed the 5' RACE reads into MiXCR, producing one record per CDR3 protein. The repertoire consists of 120,000 or so distinct CDR3 sequences, with roughly 8.2% occurring once and the leading ten covering under 40%. This sample comprised CD8+ T cells sorted from PBMCs, obtained on the day of the yellow fever booster vaccination. All receptors come from a man between 18 and 29 years old who received the YFV17D yellow fever vaccine.

The chain uses TRBV27 and TRBJ2-7; either TRBD1 or TRBD2 may fit D (5 bases each). V was pared by 1 base and J by 9 bases, with 13 bases between. The CDR3 has 13 residues. In germline, CDR1 is MNHEY, CDR2 SMNVEV (reference sequence). The CDR3 region is CASSLWDRGAQYF. Written as DNA, the CDR3 is TGTGCCAGCAGTTTATGGGACCGGGGCGCGCAGTACTTC.

In nucleotides, the CDR3 is TGTGCCAGCAGTCTATTTGGGGGGTTCGGTGGCTACACCTTC. Amino acid sequence: CASSLFGGFGGYTF. This chain joins TRBV27 and TRBJ1-2, with D perhaps TRBD1 (5 bases). Germline V gene sequence: CDR1 MNHEY, CDR2 SMNVEV (reference sequence). The V and J ends lost 5 bases and 7 bases respectively, with 17 bases between them. The CDR3 length is 14 residues.

This clonotype was observed a handful of times. CDR3 coding DNA: TGTGCCAGCAGTTTAGGACGGTTCGAGCAGTACTTC. Its protein is CASSLGRFEQYF. V and J are TRBV12-3 or TRBV12-4 and TRBJ2-7; D gene uncertain. With 1 base removed from V and 6 bases from J, the gap between germline ends came to 7 bases. This CDR3 has 12 residues.

This clonotype was observed a few times. The rearrangement links TRBV18 to TRBJ1-1; 8 bases map to TRBD1. Germline CDR1 KGHSH, CDR2 LQKENI. The ends lost 8 bases at V and 1 base at J; junction bases unmatched: 6. This CDR3 has 14 residues. DNA for the CDR3: TGTGCCAGCGCCGGGACAGGAACGAACACTGAAGCTTTCTTT. It codes for CASAGTGTNTEAFF.

In this sample, this clonotype turned up many times. The V gene is TRBV10-3, the J gene TRBJ2-7; D may be TRBD1 (6 bases). Germline V CDR1 and CDR2: ENHRY, SYGVKD. Trimming took 9 bases from V and 0 from J, leaving 9 bases between them. CDR3 length: 12 amino acids. The CDR3 DNA reads TGTGCCATGGACAGACACTCCTACGAGCAGTACGTC. Amino acids: CAMDRHSYEQYV.

This clonotype came up a few times. This chain connects TRBV5-1 to TRBJ1-1; D not certain. Deletions cut 5 bases from V and 1 base from J, with 6 bases between. The CDR3 is 12 amino acids. In germline, CDR1 is SGHRS, CDR2 YFSETQ. The CDR3 bases are TGCGCCAGCAGAACGGGGAACACTGAAGCTTTCTTT. It encodes CASRTGNTEAFF. Based on the CDR3 plus reference TRBV5-1 and TRBJ1-1, the full variable domain is KAGVTQTPRYLIKTRGQQVTLSCSPISGHRSVSWYQQTPGQGLQFLFEYFSETQRNKGNFPGRFSGRQFSNSRSEMNVSTLELGDSALYLCASRTGNTEAFFGQGTRLTVV.

This clonotype appeared a few times. The chain uses TRBV2 and TRBJ2-7; 7 bases are shared with TRBD2. The V gene end was trimmed by 4 bases and the J gene end by 3 bases; junction bases not matched to a gene: 0. This CDR3 spans 12 amino acids. Germline V CDR1 and CDR2: SNHLY, FYNNEI. CDR3 residues: CASSGEGYEQYV. The CDR3 coding sequence is TGTGCCAGCAGTGGGGAGGGCTACGAGCAGTACGTC.

Here the CDR3 reads CASSPGARGNEQYF. CDR3 sequence (DNA): TGTGCCAGCAGCCCAGGGGCTCGGGGCAACGAGCAGTACTTC. This chain joins TRBV7-2 and TRBJ2-7; a weak D match, TRBD1 (6 bases). This CDR3 comprises 14 residues. Germline V gene lookup returns CDR1 SGHTA and CDR2 FQGNSA. The V gene lost 5 bases and the J gene lost 5 bases, with 16 bases spanning the gap.